This record looks at one TCR beta chain sequence and its context. This entry belongs to a study of T cell changes during pregnancy in multiple sclerosis. Clones were read by immunoSEQ multiplex PCR, and TCRdb kept only the in-frame ones, dropping some. The sample contains around 52,000 clones, around 92% of which appear only once. The V gene lost 8 bases and the J gene lost 12 bases, with 23 bases spanning the gap. The CDR3 loop spans 13 amino acids. Per germline, CDR1 MDHEN and CDR2 SYDVKM. This chain uses TRBV28 with TRBJ2-7; D is possibly TRBD1 (5 bases). This TCR derives from a female donor in good health, enrolled as a control in a pregnancy study. This specimen was CD4+ T cells from peripheral blood mononuclear cells, taken after pregnancy. CDR3: CASVIILGAGLYF. The CDR3 region has the DNA TGTGCCAGCGTTATTATTTTAGGGGCAGGGCTGTACTTC.